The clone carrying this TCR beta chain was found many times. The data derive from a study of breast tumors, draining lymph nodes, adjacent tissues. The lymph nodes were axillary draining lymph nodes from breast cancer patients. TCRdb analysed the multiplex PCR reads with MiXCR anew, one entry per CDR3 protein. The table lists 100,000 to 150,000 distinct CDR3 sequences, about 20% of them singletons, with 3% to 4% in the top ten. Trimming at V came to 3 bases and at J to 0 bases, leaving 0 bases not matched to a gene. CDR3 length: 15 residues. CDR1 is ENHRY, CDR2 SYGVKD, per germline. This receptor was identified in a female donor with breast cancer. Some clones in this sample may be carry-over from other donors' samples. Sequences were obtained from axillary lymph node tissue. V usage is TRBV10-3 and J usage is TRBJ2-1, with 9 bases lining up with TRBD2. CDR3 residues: CAISDSGSSYNEQFF. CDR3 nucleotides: TGTGCCATCAGTGATAGCGGGAGCTCCTACAATGAGCAGTTCTTC.